This T cell receptor beta chain is drawn from a study of identical twins. Regarding the study as a whole: Conclusions were based on cross-sectional statistical analysis, without following the same donors.

This clonotype came up a few times. Its specificity is not known. Template switching created a universal primer site, and the cDNA included unique molecular identifiers. TCRdb fed the 5' RACE reads into MiXCR, producing one record per CDR3 protein. The table includes more than 1.5 million distinct CDR3 sequences, around 33% detected once. Trimming removed 4 bases at V and 5 bases at J, with 10 bases between. The CDR3 is made up of 12 amino acids. CDR1 is SGHRS, CDR2 YFSETQ, per germline. This sequence joins TRBV5-1 and TRBJ2-7; no clear D. The sequence derives from a newborn girl in good health. The specimen was cord blood. The CDR3 protein is CASSANRDEQYF. CDR3 coding DNA: TGCGCCAGCAGCGCGAATAGAGACGAGCAGTACTTC.